This paragraph reports one TCR beta chain. The antigen remains unidentified. Per the original data handling: Filtering differed since immunoSEQ provided only junctions, with no quality scores. Generated by immunoSEQ multiplex PCR, the TCRdb table keeps only in-frame clones and is missing some. The V and J calls and clone size are taken from that table; D and trimming were inferred from the DNA. The sample includes about 1.1 million clones, approximately 80% seen only once; the top ten take roughly 0.57%. Trimming removed 4 bases at V and 5 bases at J, with 18 bases between. Germline CDR1 SGHTA, CDR2 FQGNSA. CDR3 length: 16 amino acids. These data are taken from a study of shared clonotypes between healthy human individuals. Whole-study context: Three plates were used per donor for CD4 naive, three for CD4 memory, two for CD8 naive and one for CD8 memory.

Study-wide points: Unshared clonotypes carried lower generation probabilities than those common to all four donors.

The clonotype originates from a man aged 18 to 30 in good health. Some clones in this sample may be carry-over from other donors' samples. The chain has TRBV7-2 and TRBJ1-5; D is perhaps TRBD1 (5 bases). What was sequenced was memory CD4+ T cells from PBMCs. This sample's subset: CD45RA-negative fraction. The CDR3 bases are TGTGCCAGCAGCTACCAAACCGGGACGGGTTATCAGCCCCAGCATTTT. Encoded protein: CASSYQTGTGYQPQHF.